Sequencing of this T cell receptor (beta chain) was carried out in a study of neoadjuvant anti-PD-1 for oral cavity cancer. From germline, CDR1 is SGHTA and CDR2 FQGNSA. Losses at the gene ends were 5 bases for V and 5 bases for J; bases not matched to a gene: 1. The CDR3 loop spans 13 amino acids. Generated by immunoSEQ multiplex PCR, the TCRdb table keeps only in-frame clones and is missing some. The repertoire holds 55,000 to 75,000 clones, 79% seen once, with 2.5% to 3% in the top ten. The chain combines TRBV7-2 with TRBJ2-2; TRBD1 aligns across 8 bases. The clonotype was recovered from a person aged 35-79 years with oral cavity squamous cell carcinoma. Sequenced here: PBMCs, sampled before nivolumab (anti-PD-1) treatment. The CDR3 region has the DNA TGTGCCAGCAGCCGGGACAGGACCGGGGAGCTGTTTTTT. Translated: CASSRDRTGELFF. The whole variable domain, remainder taken from reference TRBV7-2 and TRBJ2-2, is GAGVSQSPSNKVTEKGKDVELRCDPISGHTALYWYRQSLGQGLEFLIYFQGNSAPDKSGLPSDRFSAERTGGSVSTLTIQRTQQEDSAVYLCASSRDRTGELFFGEGSRLTVL.